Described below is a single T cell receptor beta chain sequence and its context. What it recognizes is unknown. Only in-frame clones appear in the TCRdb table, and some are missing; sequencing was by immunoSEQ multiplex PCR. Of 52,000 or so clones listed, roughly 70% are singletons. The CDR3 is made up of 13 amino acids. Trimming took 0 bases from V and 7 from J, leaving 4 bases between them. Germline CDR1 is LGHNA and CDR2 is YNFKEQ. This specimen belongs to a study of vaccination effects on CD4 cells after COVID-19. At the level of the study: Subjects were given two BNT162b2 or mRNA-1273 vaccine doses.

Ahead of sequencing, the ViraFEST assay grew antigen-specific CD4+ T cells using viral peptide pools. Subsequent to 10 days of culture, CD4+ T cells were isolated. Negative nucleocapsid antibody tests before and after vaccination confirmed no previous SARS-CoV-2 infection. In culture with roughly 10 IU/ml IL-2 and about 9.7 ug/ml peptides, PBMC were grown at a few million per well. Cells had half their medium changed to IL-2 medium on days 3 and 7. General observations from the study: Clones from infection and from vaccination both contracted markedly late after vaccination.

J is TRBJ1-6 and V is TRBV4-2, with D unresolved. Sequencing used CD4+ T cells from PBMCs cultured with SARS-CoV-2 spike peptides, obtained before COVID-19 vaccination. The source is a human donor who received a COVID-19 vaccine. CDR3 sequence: CASSQEGNSPLHF. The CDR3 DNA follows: TGTGCCAGCAGCCAAGAAGGAAATTCACCCCTCCACTTT.